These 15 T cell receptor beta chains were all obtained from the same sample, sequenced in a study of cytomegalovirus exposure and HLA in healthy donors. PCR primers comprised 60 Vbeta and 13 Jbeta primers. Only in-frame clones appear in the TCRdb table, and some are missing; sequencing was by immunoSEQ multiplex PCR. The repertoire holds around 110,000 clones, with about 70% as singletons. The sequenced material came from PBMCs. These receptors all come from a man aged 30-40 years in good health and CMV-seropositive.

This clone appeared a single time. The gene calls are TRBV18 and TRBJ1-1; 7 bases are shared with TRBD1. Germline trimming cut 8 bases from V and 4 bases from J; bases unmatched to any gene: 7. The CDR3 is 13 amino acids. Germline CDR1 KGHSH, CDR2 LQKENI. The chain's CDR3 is CASRTGLITEAFF. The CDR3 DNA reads TGTGCCAGCCGGACAGGTTTGATCACTGAAGCTTTCTTT.

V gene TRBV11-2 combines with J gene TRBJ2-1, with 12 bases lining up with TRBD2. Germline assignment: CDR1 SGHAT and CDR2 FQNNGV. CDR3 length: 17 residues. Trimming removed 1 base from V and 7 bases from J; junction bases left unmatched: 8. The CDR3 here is CASSLASGGAFRNEQFF. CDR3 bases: TGTGCCAGCAGCTTAGCTAGCGGGGGGGCCTTCCGGAATGAGCAGTTCTTC.

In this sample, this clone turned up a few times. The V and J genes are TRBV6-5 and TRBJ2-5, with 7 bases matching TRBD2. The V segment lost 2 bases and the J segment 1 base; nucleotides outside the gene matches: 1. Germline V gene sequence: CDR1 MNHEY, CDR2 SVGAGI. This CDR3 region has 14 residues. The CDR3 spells CASSYRGVQETQYF. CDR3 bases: TGTGCCAGCAGTTACCGGGGGGTCCAAGAGACCCAGTACTTC.

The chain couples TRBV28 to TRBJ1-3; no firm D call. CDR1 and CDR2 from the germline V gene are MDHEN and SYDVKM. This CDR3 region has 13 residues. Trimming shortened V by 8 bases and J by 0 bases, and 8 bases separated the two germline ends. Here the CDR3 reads CASLRVSGNTIYF. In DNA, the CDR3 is TGTGCCAGCCTGCGGGTCTCTGGAAACACCATATATTTT.

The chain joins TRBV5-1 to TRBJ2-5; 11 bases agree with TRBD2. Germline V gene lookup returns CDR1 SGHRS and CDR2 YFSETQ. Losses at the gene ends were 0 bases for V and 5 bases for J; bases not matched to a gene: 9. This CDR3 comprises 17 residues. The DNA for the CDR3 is TGCGCCAGCAGCTTGGTGACTAGCGGGGAGGTAGGCGAGACCCAGTACTTC. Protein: CASSLVTSGEVGETQYF.

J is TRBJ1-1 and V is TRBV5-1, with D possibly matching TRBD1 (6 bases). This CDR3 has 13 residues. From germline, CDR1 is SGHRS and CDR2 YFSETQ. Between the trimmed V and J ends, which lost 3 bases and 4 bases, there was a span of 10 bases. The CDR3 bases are TGCGCCAGCAGCTCACCGACAGGCACTGAAGCTTTCTTT. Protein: CASSSPTGTEAFF.

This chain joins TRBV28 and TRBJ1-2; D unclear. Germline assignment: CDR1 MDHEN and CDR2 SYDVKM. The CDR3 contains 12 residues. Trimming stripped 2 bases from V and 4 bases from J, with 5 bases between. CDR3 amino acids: CASSLTVYGYTF. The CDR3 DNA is TGTGCCAGCAGTTTAACAGTCTATGGCTACACCTTC.

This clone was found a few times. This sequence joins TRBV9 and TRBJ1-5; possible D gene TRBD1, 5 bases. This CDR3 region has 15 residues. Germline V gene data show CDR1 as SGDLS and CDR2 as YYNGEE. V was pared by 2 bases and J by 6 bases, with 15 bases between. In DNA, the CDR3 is TGTGCCAGCAGCGTCCGGAGGAGGGGAACTCAGCCCCAGCATTTT. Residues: CASSVRRRGTQPQHF.

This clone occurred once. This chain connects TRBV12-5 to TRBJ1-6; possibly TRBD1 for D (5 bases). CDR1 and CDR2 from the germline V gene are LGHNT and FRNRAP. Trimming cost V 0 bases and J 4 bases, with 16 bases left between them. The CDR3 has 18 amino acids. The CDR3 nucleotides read TGTGCTAGTGGTTTGGTGCTAGGGGCCGCCTCATATAATTCACCCCTCCACTTT. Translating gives CASGLVLGAASYNSPLHF.

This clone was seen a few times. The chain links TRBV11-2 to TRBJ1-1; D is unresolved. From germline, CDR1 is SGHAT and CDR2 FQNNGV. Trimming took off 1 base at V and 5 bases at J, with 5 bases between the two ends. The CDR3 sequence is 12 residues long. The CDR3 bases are TGTGCCAGCAGCTTAGTAGTAACTGAAGCTTTCTTT. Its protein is CASSLVVTEAFF.

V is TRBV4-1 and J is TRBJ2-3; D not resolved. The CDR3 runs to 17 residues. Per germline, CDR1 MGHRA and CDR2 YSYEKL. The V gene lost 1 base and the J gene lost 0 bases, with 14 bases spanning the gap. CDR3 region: CASSQVLVTQSTDTQYF. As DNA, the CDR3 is TGCGCCAGCAGCCAAGTGCTAGTAACTCAAAGCACAGATACGCAGTATTTT.

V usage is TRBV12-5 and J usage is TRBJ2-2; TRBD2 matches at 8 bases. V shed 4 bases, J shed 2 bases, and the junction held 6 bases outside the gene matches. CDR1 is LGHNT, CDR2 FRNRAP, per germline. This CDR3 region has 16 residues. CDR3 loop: CASGSKAGVNTGELFF. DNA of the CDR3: TGTGCTAGTGGTTCCAAAGCGGGGGTAAACACCGGGGAGCTGTTTTTT.

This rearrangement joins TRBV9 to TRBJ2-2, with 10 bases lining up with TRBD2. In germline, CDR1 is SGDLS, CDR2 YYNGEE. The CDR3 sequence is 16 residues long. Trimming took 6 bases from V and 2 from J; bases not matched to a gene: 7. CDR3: CASKPSGGVNTGELFF. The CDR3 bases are TGTGCCAGCAAGCCCAGCGGGGGGGTCAACACCGGGGAGCTGTTTTTT.

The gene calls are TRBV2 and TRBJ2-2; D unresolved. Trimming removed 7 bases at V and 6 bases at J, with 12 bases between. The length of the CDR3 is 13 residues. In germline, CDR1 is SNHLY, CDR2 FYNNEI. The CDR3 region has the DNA TGTGCCAGCACTATCGAGGAAGCCGGGGAGCTGTTTTTT. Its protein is CASTIEEAGELFF.

The CDR3 DNA follows: TGTGCCAGCAGCCCGCAGATCACCGGGGAGCTGTTTTTT. Its protein is CASSPQITGELFF. J is TRBJ2-2 and V is TRBV7-2, with D uncertain. The V gene lost 5 bases and the J gene lost 4 bases, with 8 bases spanning the gap. The CDR3 length is 13 residues. Germline lookup yields CDR1 SGHTA and CDR2 FQGNSA.